A single sample gave rise to the 24 T cell receptor beta chains below, sequenced in a study of blood T cell repertoires in COVID-19. Profiling relied on immunoSEQ multiplex PCR, and the TCRdb table lists in-frame clones only, not all of them. The sample records some 120,000 clones, roughly nine tenths being singletons. Specimen: peripheral blood. These TCRs come from a man aged 55-75 years with COVID-19, enrolled during active disease.

The chain recombines TRBV27 with TRBJ2-7; TRBD1 agrees at 7 bases. CDR3 length: 13 residues. Germline assignment: CDR1 MNHEY and CDR2 SMNVEV (reference sequence). V gave up 8 bases and J gave up 6 bases; unmatched junction bases: 10. CDR3 sequence reads: CASHDRVVGEQYF. The CDR3 DNA sequence: TGTGCCAGCCACGACAGGGTAGTGGGCGAGCAGTACTTC.

This clone was detected only a few times. The CDR3 DNA sequence: TGTGCCAGCACACCCGGGACAGGGGCCACCGGGGAGCTGTTTTTT. Its translation is CASTPGTGATGELFF. The rearrangement uses TRBV11-3 and TRBJ2-2, with 10 bases fitting TRBD1. After removal of 7 bases from V and 4 bases from J, the junction contained 6 bases not matched to a gene. The germline CDR1 and CDR2 sequences are SGHNT and YENEEA. The CDR3 runs 15 residues.

The chain has TRBV5-6 and TRBJ1-1, with TRBD1 matching over 7 bases. Germline CDR1 SGHDT, CDR2 YYEEEE. V gave up 6 bases and J gave up 1 base; unmatched junction bases: 6. This CDR3 has 14 amino acids. The CDR3 here is CASNHRGENTEAFF. CDR3 bases: TGTGCCAGCAATCACAGGGGAGAGAACACTGAAGCTTTCTTT.

V is TRBV10-3 and J is TRBJ1-1, with D perhaps matching TRBD1 (6 bases). Germline CDR1 ENHRY, CDR2 SYGVKD. V lost 0 bases and J lost 0, with 11 bases in between. This CDR3 spans 16 amino acids. CDR3: CAISESRRTVNTEAFF. CDR3 bases: TGTGCCATCAGTGAGTCGAGGAGGACAGTGAACACTGAAGCTTTCTTT.

This chain joins TRBV11-3 and TRBJ2-1; possibly TRBD2 for D (5 bases). Germline V gene lookup returns CDR1 SGHNT and CDR2 YENEEA. The length of the CDR3 is 13 residues. The V and J ends lost 0 bases and 13 bases respectively, with 13 bases between them. CDR3 in amino acids: CASSLERGNTQFF. Written as DNA, the CDR3 is TGTGCCAGCAGCTTAGAACGGGGTAACACCCAGTTCTTC.

J is TRBJ2-3 and V is TRBV7-9, with 8 bases aligning to TRBD2. V was pared by 7 bases and J by 0 bases, with 6 bases of the junction left unmatched. The CDR3 totals 15 residues. Looked up from germline, CDR1 is SEHNR and CDR2 is FQNEAQ (reference sequence). The CDR3 nucleotides read TGTGCCAGCACTCCTACTAGCGGTAGCACAGATACGCAGTATTTT. This codes for CASTPTSGSTDTQYF.

CDR3 residues: CATFPGGTNEKLFF. DNA of the CDR3: TGTGCCACCTTTCCAGGGGGAACTAATGAAAAACTGTTTTTT. The J gene is TRBJ1-4, the V gene TRBV28, with 7 positions matching TRBD1. CDR3 length: 14 amino acids. CDR1 MDHEN and CDR2 SYDVKM come from the germline V gene. J was trimmed by 1 base and V by 10 bases; bases with no gene match: 6.

The chain has TRBV9 and TRBJ1-1; tentatively, D is TRBD1 (5 bases). The germline V and J ends were trimmed by 4 bases and 10 bases, with 17 bases remaining between them. The length of the CDR3 is 13 residues. Germline lookup yields CDR1 SGDLS and CDR2 YYNGEE. The CDR3 region is CASSPQDLLGAFF. The DNA for the CDR3 is TGTGCCAGCAGCCCACAGGATTTGCTTGGAGCTTTCTTT. The entire variable domain, with the rest obtained from reference TRBV9 and TRBJ1-1, is as follows: DSGVTQTPKHLITATGQRVTLRCSPRSGDLSVYWYQQSLDQGLQFLIQYYNGEERAKGNILERFSAQQFPDLHSELNLSSLELGDSALYFCASSPQDLLGAFFGQGTRLTVV.

The V and J genes are TRBV11-2 and TRBJ1-1; 7 bases map to TRBD1. The V and J ends lost 1 base and 3 bases, in that order; junction bases with no gene match: 5. Looked up from germline, CDR1 is SGHAT and CDR2 is FQNNGV. This CDR3 has 15 amino acids. The CDR3 is CASSLGGGLDTEAFF. The CDR3 DNA reads as TGTGCCAGCAGCTTAGGAGGGGGCTTGGACACTGAAGCTTTCTTT. Full variable domain (rest looked up from reference TRBV11-2 and TRBJ1-1): EAGVAQSPRYKIIEKRQSVAFWCNPISGHATLYWYQQILGQGPKLLIQFQNNGVVDDSQLPKDRFSAERLKGVDSTLKIQPAKLEDSAVYLCASSLGGGLDTEAFFGQGTRLTVV.

This clone appeared a few times. The J gene is TRBJ2-7, the V gene TRBV19, with 10 bases matching TRBD1. Germline loops: CDR1 LNHDA, CDR2 SQIVND (reference sequence). The CDR3 contains 15 residues. The V and J ends lost 8 bases and 5 bases, in that order; junction bases with no gene match: 12. The CDR3, as DNA: TGTGCCAGTGGGGGGAGAGGGGACAGGGGAAACGAGCAGTACTTC. As protein: CASGGRGDRGNEQYF.

The gene calls are TRBV7-8 and TRBJ2-3, with a weak D call TRBD2 (6 bases). CDR1 is SGHVS, CDR2 FQNEAQ, per germline. The CDR3 extends over 13 amino acids. Trimming stripped 2 bases from V and 5 bases from J, with 8 bases between. CDR3 residues: CASSLWRGDTQYF. CDR3 coding DNA: TGTGCCAGCAGCTTATGGAGGGGAGATACGCAGTATTTT.

CDR3 residues: CASSTYPGTGGVAFF. The CDR3 DNA sequence: TGTGCCAGCAGCACCTACCCTGGGACAGGGGGCGTTGCTTTCTTT. The chain employs TRBV9 and TRBJ1-1; 12 bases fit TRBD1. Germline CDR1 is SGDLS and CDR2 is YYNGEE. This CDR3 is 15 amino acids long. The V and J ends lost 4 bases and 11 bases, in that order; junction bases with no gene match: 12.

The chain employs TRBV12-5 and TRBJ1-4; 8 bases match TRBD1. Trimming cost V 5 bases and J 6 bases; bases outside gene matches: 14. CDR1 LGHNT and CDR2 FRNRAP come from the germline V gene. The length of the CDR3 is 17 residues. CDR3 amino acids: CASGTTYATGAHEKLFF. In nucleotides, the CDR3 is TGTGCTAGTGGTACTACTTATGCGACAGGGGCTCATGAAAAACTGTTTTTT.

This clone was recorded a few times. This chain connects TRBV6-2 or TRBV6-3 to TRBJ2-6; TRBD1 matches at 10 bases. The V segment lost 5 bases and the J segment 1 base; nucleotides outside the gene matches: 11. Per germline, CDR1 MNHEY and CDR2 SVGEGT. There are 19 residues in the CDR3. The CDR3 DNA follows: TGTGCCAGCAGTCCCCCGACAGGGGGCGAAGGTTCTGGGGCCAACGTCCTGACTTTC. This gives the protein CASSPPTGGEGSGANVLTF.

In DNA, the CDR3 is TGTGCCACCAGCAGGGCACCCTTAACAGATACGCAGTATTTT. Protein sequence: CATSRAPLTDTQYF. The chain uses TRBV15 and TRBJ2-3; no clear D gene. Germline V CDR1 and CDR2: LNHNV, YYDKDF (reference sequence). V was pared by 3 bases and J by 3 bases, with 10 bases between. The CDR3 contains 14 residues.

The chain recombines TRBV11-2 with TRBJ2-1, with TRBD1 matching over 7 bases. Trimming removed 5 bases from V and 0 bases from J; junction bases left unmatched: 10. The germline gives CDR1 SGHAT, CDR2 FQNNGV. This CDR3 spans 17 amino acids. The DNA for the CDR3 is TGTGCCAGCAGCGAGACAGGGTCTTCACCCTCCTACAATGAGCAGTTCTTC. Its protein product is CASSETGSSPSYNEQFF.

The genes are TRBV20-1 and TRBJ2-1; 9 bases map to TRBD2. CDR1 and CDR2 from the germline V gene are DFQATT and SNEGSKA (reference sequence). V trimming: 3 bases; J trimming: 6 bases; junction bases outside the gene matches: 6. There are 14 residues in the CDR3. CDR3 bases: TGCAGTGCTAGTGGGCGGGAGGGCCTCAATGAGCAGTTCTTC. Residues: CSASGREGLNEQFF.

This clone was seen a few times. The V call is TRBV7-2, the J call TRBJ1-1; D is possibly TRBD1 (5 bases). With 1 base removed from V and 0 bases from J, the gap between germline ends came to 9 bases. The CDR3 sequence is 15 residues long. CDR1 SGHTA and CDR2 FQGNSA come from the germline V gene. In nucleotides, the CDR3 is TGTGCCAGCAGCTTAGAGGGGACTGTGAACACTGAAGCTTTCTTT. This encodes CASSLEGTVNTEAFF.

The CDR3 nucleotides read TGTGCCAGCAGCTCCCCTGCGGAGGGGCGGTGGGGCTACACCTTC. This sequence encodes CASSSPAEGRWGYTF. V is TRBV6-5 and J is TRBJ1-2, with a possible D match to TRBD1 (5 bases). The CDR3 runs to 15 residues. The V gene's germline CDR1 is MNHEY and CDR2 SVGAGI. The V end lost 6 bases, the J end lost 8 bases, and 22 bases lay between the germline ends.

This sequence joins TRBV29-1 and TRBJ1-1, with D perhaps matching TRBD1 (5 bases). CDR1 and CDR2 from the germline V gene are SQVTM and ANQGSEA. This CDR3 is built from 14 residues. V shed 6 bases and J shed 6 bases, with 20 bases lying between them. DNA of the CDR3: TGCAGCGTGGGTTACGGACAAAAAGGGGCTGAAGCTTTCTTT. This codes for CSVGYGQKGAEAFF.

The rearrangement uses TRBV4-3 and TRBJ1-5, with 10 positions matching TRBD1. Losses at the gene ends were 4 bases for V and 5 bases for J; bases not matched to a gene: 14. The CDR3 has 18 amino acids. Per the germline V gene, CDR1 is LGHNA and CDR2 is YSLEER. For the CDR3, the DNA is TGCGCCAGCAGCCCCCCTTATCGGGACAGGGGCCTTTATCAGCCCCAGCATTTT. Its protein is CASSPPYRDRGLYQPQHF.

The gene calls are TRBV28 and TRBJ1-5; tentative D call: TRBD1 (5 bases). The V end lost 6 bases, the J end lost 3 bases, and 21 bases lay between the germline ends. The germline gives CDR1 MDHEN, CDR2 SYDVKM. This CDR3 is 17 amino acids long. The CDR3 DNA reads as TGTGCCAGCAGCGCCGCCGGGGGGATGGGGAACAATCAGCCCCAGCATTTT. Residues: CASSAAGGMGNNQPQHF.

This clone was seen only a few times. CDR3 sequence: CASSSGQGPETQYF. The CDR3 bases are TGTGCCAGCAGCTCCGGACAGGGGCCAGAGACCCAGTACTTC. The chain has TRBV5-6 and TRBJ2-5; TRBD1 matches at 9 bases. The trim removed 3 bases at V and 4 bases at J, leaving 4 bases unmatched. This CDR3 comprises 14 residues. Germline V CDR1 and CDR2: SGHDT, YYEEEE.

This clone is a singleton in its sample. A junction end diverges from the germline sequence, so it may reflect a read error. This CDR3 is CASSGEGGDTGELFF. The CDR3 nucleotides are TGTGCTAGCAGTGGAGAGGGTGGGGACACCGGGGAGCTGTTTTTT. The gene calls are TRBV7-7 and TRBJ2-2; maybe TRBD2 (5 bases). The CDR3 contains 15 residues. Germline V gene sequence: CDR1 SSHAT, CDR2 FNYEAQ (reference sequence).